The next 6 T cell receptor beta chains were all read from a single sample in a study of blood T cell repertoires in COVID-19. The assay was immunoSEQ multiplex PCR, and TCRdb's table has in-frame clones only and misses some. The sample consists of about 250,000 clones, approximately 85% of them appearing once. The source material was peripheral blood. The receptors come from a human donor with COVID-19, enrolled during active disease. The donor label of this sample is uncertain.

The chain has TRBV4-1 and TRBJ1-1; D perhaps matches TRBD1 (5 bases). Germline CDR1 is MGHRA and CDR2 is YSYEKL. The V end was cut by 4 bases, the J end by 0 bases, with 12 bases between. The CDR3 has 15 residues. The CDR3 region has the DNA TGCGCCAGCAGCCGGGGTCAGGGCCTGAACACTGAAGCTTTCTTT. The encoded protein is CASSRGQGLNTEAFF.

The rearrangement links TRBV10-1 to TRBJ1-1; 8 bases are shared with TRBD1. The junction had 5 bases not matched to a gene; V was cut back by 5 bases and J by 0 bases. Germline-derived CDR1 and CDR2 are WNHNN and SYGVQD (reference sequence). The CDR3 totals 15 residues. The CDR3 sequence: CASSPGTGLNTEAFF. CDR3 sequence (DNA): TGCGCCAGCAGTCCCGGGACAGGTCTGAACACTGAAGCTTTCTTT.

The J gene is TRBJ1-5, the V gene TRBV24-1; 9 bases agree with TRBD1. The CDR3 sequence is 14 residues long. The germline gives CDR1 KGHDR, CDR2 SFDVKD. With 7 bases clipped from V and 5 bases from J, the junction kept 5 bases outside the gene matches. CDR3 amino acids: CATSRDREDQPQHF. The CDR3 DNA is TGTGCCACCAGCCGGGACAGGGAGGATCAGCCCCAGCATTTT.

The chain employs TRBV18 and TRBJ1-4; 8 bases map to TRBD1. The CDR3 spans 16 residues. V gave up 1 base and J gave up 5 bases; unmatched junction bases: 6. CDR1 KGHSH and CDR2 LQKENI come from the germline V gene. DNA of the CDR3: TGTGCCAGCTCACCACTACAACAGGGGGGGAATGAAAAACTGTTTTTT. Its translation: CASSPLQQGGNEKLFF.

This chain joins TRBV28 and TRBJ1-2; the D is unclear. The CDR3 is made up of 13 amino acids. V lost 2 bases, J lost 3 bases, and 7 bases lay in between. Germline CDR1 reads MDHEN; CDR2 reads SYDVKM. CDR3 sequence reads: CASSLTLDYGYTF. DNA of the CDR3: TGTGCCAGCAGTTTAACTTTAGACTATGGCTACACCTTC.

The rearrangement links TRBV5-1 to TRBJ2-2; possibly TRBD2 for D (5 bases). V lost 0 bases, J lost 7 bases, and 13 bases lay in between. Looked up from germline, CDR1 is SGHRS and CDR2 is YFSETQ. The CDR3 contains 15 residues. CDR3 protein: CASSLVAGGGGELFF. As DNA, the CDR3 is TGCGCCAGCAGCTTGGTCGCGGGCGGAGGCGGGGAGCTGTTTTTT.